This T cell receptor beta chain was recorded in a study of siplizumab effects on memory and regulatory T cells. Sequenced by immunoSEQ multiplex PCR; TCRdb stores in-frame clones only, minus some. The table records over 100,000 clones, over 85% of them present only once. The trim removed 6 bases at V and 1 base at J, leaving 7 bases unmatched. The CDR3 totals 15 residues. CDR1 and CDR2 (germline): MNHEY, SMNVEV (reference sequence). The sample consisted of Tregs sorted from blood. The gene calls are TRBV27 and TRBJ1-1, with 8 bases lining up with TRBD1. The receptor's source is a human donor in good health. The CDR3 bases are TGTGCCAGCAGCCGGTCGGGACAGGCGAACACTGAAGCTTTCTTT. Amino acids: CASSRSGQANTEAFF.